A single sample gave rise to the 24 T cell receptor beta chains below, sequenced in a study of cytomegalovirus exposure and HLA in healthy donors. The PCR ran on 60 Vbeta and 13 Jbeta primers. Measured with immunoSEQ multiplex PCR; TCRdb has only the in-frame clones, and not every one. The table has 100,000 or so clones, roughly 78% seen once. The source material was PBMCs. All receptors derive from a woman aged 40 to 55 in good health and CMV-seronegative.

The V gene is TRBV2, the J gene TRBJ1-5, with D possibly TRBD1 on 6 matching bases. Trimming removed 11 bases from V and 4 bases from J, with 15 bases in between. Looked up from germline, CDR1 is SNHLY and CDR2 is FYNNEI. This CDR3 is built from 13 residues. CDR3 nucleotide sequence: TGTGCCGGTAGAAAGACAGGTAATCAGCCCCAGCATTTT. It specifies CAGRKTGNQPQHF.

This chain connects TRBV6-1 to TRBJ2-5; TRBD1 aligns across 9 bases. With the DNA end fitting TRBJ2-7 better, the J assignment may be wrong. The CDR3 length is 15 residues. Germline V lookup: CDR1 MNHNS, CDR2 SASEGT. Written as DNA, the CDR3 is TGTGCCAGCATTATGGGACAGGGTGAGATCGACGAGCAGTACTTC. This encodes CASIMGQGEIDEQYF.

V usage is TRBV7-6 and J usage is TRBJ2-2; 9 bases are shared with TRBD1. The germline CDR1 and CDR2 sequences are SGHVS and FNYEAQ. J lost 4 bases, V lost 2 bases, and 5 bases had no gene match. This CDR3 comprises 16 residues. In DNA, the CDR3 is TGTGCCAGCAGCTTATTAGAGACAGGGGGCACCGGGGAGCTGTTTTTT. This gives the protein CASSLLETGGTGELFF.

The chain links TRBV5-1 to TRBJ2-2; D is perhaps TRBD2 (5 bases). The CDR3 covers 15 residues. The ends were cut back, 1 base at V and 4 bases at J, with 11 bases in the middle. Germline lookup yields CDR1 SGHRS and CDR2 YFSETQ. As DNA, the CDR3 is TGCGCCAGCAGCTTGACCGGGGTTACCACCGGGGAGCTGTTTTTT. Encoded protein: CASSLTGVTTGELFF. The whole variable domain, filled in from reference TRBV5-1 and TRBJ2-2, reads KAGVTQTPRYLIKTRGQQVTLSCSPISGHRSVSWYQQTPGQGLQFLFEYFSETQRNKGNFPGRFSGRQFSNSRSEMNVSTLELGDSALYLCASSLTGVTTGELFFGEGSRLTVL.

The J gene is TRBJ2-7, the V gene TRBV28; maybe TRBD1 (6 bases). The V end lost 8 bases, the J end lost 2 bases, and 16 bases lay between the germline ends. The CDR3 runs to 14 residues. The germline V gene has CDR1 MDHEN and CDR2 SYDVKM. CDR3 amino acids: CASLLPGDTYEQYF. DNA of the CDR3: TGTGCCAGCCTGCTACCCGGGGACACCTACGAGCAGTACTTC. Filled out from reference TRBV28 and TRBJ2-7, the complete variable domain reads DVKVTQSSRYLVKRTGEKVFLECVQDMDHENMFWYRQDPGLGLRLIYFSYDVKMKEKGDIPEGYSVSREKKERFSLILESASTNQTSMYLCASLLPGDTYEQYFGPGTRLTVT.

The chain has TRBV5-8 and TRBJ1-6; 7 nucleotides match TRBD1. CDR1 SGHTS and CDR2 YDEGEE come from the germline V gene. CDR3 size: 18 residues. The junction had 15 bases not matched to a gene; V was cut back by 0 bases and J by 9 bases. The CDR3 sequence: CASSLAISPGTAVSPLHF. The CDR3 bases are TGTGCCAGCAGCTTGGCCATATCCCCCGGGACAGCTGTTTCACCCCTCCACTTT.

The chain couples TRBV7-2 to TRBJ2-1; TRBD2 matches at 13 bases. The CDR3 has 14 amino acids. V dropped 5 bases and J dropped 9; count of bases not matched to a gene: 4. Germline V gene sequence: CDR1 SGHTA, CDR2 FQGNSA. The CDR3 DNA reads as TGTGCCAGCAGCCCCACTAGCGGGGGGGGTGAGCAGTTCTTC. This encodes CASSPTSGGGEQFF. Full variable domain (remainder filled in from reference TRBV7-2 and TRBJ2-1): GAGVSQSPSNKVTEKGKDVELRCDPISGHTALYWYRQSLGQGLEFLIYFQGNSAPDKSGLPSDRFSAERTGGSVSTLTIQRTQQEDSAVYLCASSPTSGGGEQFFGPGTRLTVL.

V gene TRBV10-1 combines with J gene TRBJ2-5, with 8 bases matching TRBD2. This CDR3 comprises 14 residues. Germline loops: CDR1 WNHNN, CDR2 SYGVQD (reference sequence). Trimming removed 4 bases from V and 1 base from J; junction bases left unmatched: 2. The CDR3 protein is CASSASGSQETQYF. The DNA for the CDR3 is TGCGCCAGCAGTGCCAGCGGGAGCCAAGAGACCCAGTACTTC.

This chain links TRBV19 with TRBJ1-2; D uncertain. This CDR3 region has 15 residues. Germline-derived CDR1 and CDR2 are LNHDA and SQIVND (reference sequence). The ends were cut back, 4 bases at V and 7 bases at J, with 19 bases in the middle. CDR3 loop: CASSTLAGLNVGYTF. DNA for the CDR3: TGTGCCAGTAGTACGTTGGCCGGGTTAAATGTTGGCTACACCTTC.

V usage is TRBV11-3 and J usage is TRBJ2-7; 9 nucleotides agree with TRBD2. V lost 5 bases and J lost 0; bases outside the gene matches: 2. This CDR3 region has 14 residues. Germline V CDR1 and CDR2: SGHNT, YENEEA. CDR3 sequence (DNA): TGTGCCAGCAGCCCTAGCGGGAACTCCTACGAGCAGTACTTC. As protein: CASSPSGNSYEQYF. Drawing the rest from reference TRBV11-3 and TRBJ2-7, the complete variable domain is EAGVVQSPRYKIIEKKQPVAFWCNPISGHNTLYWYLQNLGQGPELLIRYENEEAVDDSQLPKDRFSAERLKGVDSTLKIQPAELGDSAVYLCASSPSGNSYEQYFGPGTRLTVT.

This clone was detected only a few times. The chain has TRBV18 and TRBJ2-7; TRBD1 matches 7 bases. V lost 4 bases, J lost 0 bases, and 6 bases stayed unmatched. CDR3 size: 15 residues. CDR1 and CDR2 from the germline V gene are KGHSH and LQKENI. The CDR3 is CASSRDRESSYEQYF. CDR3 coding DNA: TGTGCCAGCTCACGAGACAGGGAGAGCTCCTACGAGCAGTACTTC. Looking up the rest from reference TRBV18 and TRBJ2-7 gives the full variable domain: NAGVMQNPRHLVRRRGQEARLRCSPMKGHSHVYWYRQLPEEGLKFMVYLQKENIIDESGMPKERFSAEFPKEGPSILRIQQVVRGDSAAYFCASSRDRESSYEQYFGPGTRLTVT.

The V call is TRBV28, the J call TRBJ2-3; 9 bases align to TRBD1. Per germline, CDR1 MDHEN and CDR2 SYDVKM. V lost 5 bases to trimming and J lost 0 bases; unmatched junction nucleotides: 3. This CDR3 spans 15 amino acids. CDR3 DNA: TGTGCCAGCAGTCCACAGGGGGCTAGCACAGATACGCAGTATTTT. It is translated as CASSPQGASTDTQYF. The variable domain in full, with the rest retrieved from reference TRBV28 and TRBJ2-3, is DVKVTQSSRYLVKRTGEKVFLECVQDMDHENMFWYRQDPGLGLRLIYFSYDVKMKEKGDIPEGYSVSREKKERFSLILESASTNQTSMYLCASSPQGASTDTQYFGPGTRLTVL.

The chain couples TRBV19 to TRBJ2-7, with 9 bases identical to TRBD2. Per the germline V gene, CDR1 is LNHDA and CDR2 is SQIVND (reference sequence). The CDR3 totals 16 residues. Trimming at V came to 2 bases and at J to 4 bases, leaving 9 bases not matched to a gene. DNA of the CDR3: TGTGCCAGTAGTATATCCCGGCGGGAGGGCCTGTACGAGCAGTACTTC. Translated, it gives CASSISRREGLYEQYF.

The chain combines TRBV10-1 with TRBJ1-3; TRBD1 agrees at 9 bases. J gave up 0 bases and V 5 bases, and 8 bases lay outside the gene matches. This CDR3 has 17 residues. CDR1 and CDR2 from the germline V gene are WNHNN and SYGVQD (reference sequence). CDR3 sequence reads: CASSSGQGSSSGNTIYF. CDR3 nucleotides: TGCGCCAGCAGTTCGGGACAGGGCTCCTCCTCTGGAAACACCATATATTTT.

V usage is TRBV9 and J usage is TRBJ1-1; D is perhaps TRBD1 (5 bases). The CDR3 runs 14 residues. The V gene's germline CDR1 is SGDLS and CDR2 YYNGEE. Deletions cut 4 bases from V and 5 bases from J, with 15 bases between. The CDR3 bases are TGTGCCAGCAGCTCAAACCCGGAGGGGACTGAAGCTTTCTTT. Its translation is CASSSNPEGTEAFF.

This chain joins TRBV28 and TRBJ2-1; 14 bases agree with TRBD2. The J segment lost 5 bases and the V segment lost 5 bases, leaving 11 bases of the junction unmatched. Germline-derived CDR1 and CDR2 are MDHEN and SYDVKM. This CDR3 is built from 18 residues. CDR3 coding DNA: TGTGCCAGCAGTGGACTAGCGGGAGGAGATCTCAAGGACAATGAGCAGTTCTTC. Amino acids: CASSGLAGGDLKDNEQFF.

V is TRBV28 and J is TRBJ2-7; TRBD2 might be the D (6 bases). The germline CDR1 and CDR2 sequences are MDHEN and SYDVKM. V lost 4 bases and J 4 bases, leaving 14 bases between the germline ends. The CDR3 has 14 residues. CDR3 in amino acids: CASSSGTPLYEQYF. In nucleotides, the CDR3 is TGTGCCAGCAGTTCCGGGACTCCTCTTTACGAGCAGTACTTC.

The chain carries TRBV14 and TRBJ2-7; D uncertain. This CDR3 spans 15 amino acids. V was cut by 1 base and J by 2 bases, with 12 bases left in between. Germline lookup yields CDR1 SGHDN and CDR2 FVKESK. CDR3 DNA sequence: TGTGCCAGCAGCCAAGGGTTCGGGTTAACCTACGAGCAGTACTTC. It is translated as CASSQGFGLTYEQYF.

The chain has TRBV7-2 and TRBJ2-1; 7 bases align to TRBD2. J gave up 0 bases and V 5 bases, and 4 bases lay outside the gene matches. This CDR3 contains 15 residues. CDR1 is SGHTA, CDR2 FQGNSA, per germline. The CDR3, as DNA: TGTGCCAGCAGCCTGAGCGGGACCTCCTACAATGAGCAGTTCTTC. Its translation is CASSLSGTSYNEQFF.

The chain couples TRBV6-6 to TRBJ1-5; D gene uncertain. Trimming shortened V by 6 bases and J by 0 bases, and 9 bases separated the two germline ends. This CDR3 comprises 14 residues. Looked up from germline, CDR1 is MNHNY and CDR2 is SVGAGI (reference sequence). CDR3 sequence reads: CASSQQNSNQPQHF. CDR3 bases: TGTGCCAGCAGCCAACAGAATAGCAATCAGCCCCAGCATTTT.

The chain combines TRBV11-2 with TRBJ2-2; D uncertain. The germline V and J ends were trimmed by 5 bases and 2 bases, with 12 bases remaining between them. The CDR3 loop spans 15 amino acids. The germline V gene has CDR1 SGHAT and CDR2 FQNNGV. The chain's CDR3 is CASSRHNGNTGELFF. CDR3 coding DNA: TGTGCCAGCAGCCGACACAATGGAAACACCGGGGAGCTGTTTTTT. The whole variable domain, filled in from reference TRBV11-2 and TRBJ2-2, reads EAGVAQSPRYKIIEKRQSVAFWCNPISGHATLYWYQQILGQGPKLLIQFQNNGVVDDSQLPKDRFSAERLKGVDSTLKIQPAKLEDSAVYLCASSRHNGNTGELFFGEGSRLTVL.

The rearrangement joins TRBV27 to TRBJ1-1; TRBD1 might be the D (6 bases). V lost 5 bases and J 4 bases, leaving 11 bases between the germline ends. This CDR3 spans 13 amino acids. In germline, CDR1 is MNHEY, CDR2 SMNVEV (reference sequence). CDR3 residues: CASSSRGPTEAFF. The CDR3 region has the DNA TGTGCCAGCAGTAGCAGGGGTCCCACTGAAGCTTTCTTT.

V is TRBV6-1 and J is TRBJ2-3; D is possibly TRBD2 (6 bases). V was cut by 0 bases and J by 0 bases, with 7 bases left in between. The CDR3 is 15 amino acids. Germline CDR1 MNHNS, CDR2 SASEGT. CDR3 sequence: CASSEAGGSTDTQYF. CDR3 DNA: TGTGCCAGCAGTGAAGCGGGGGGTAGCACAGATACGCAGTATTTT.

The chain employs TRBV10-3 and TRBJ2-7; D might be TRBD1 (6 bases). Germline CDR1 is ENHRY and CDR2 is SYGVKD. Trimming took 6 bases from V and 2 from J, leaving 14 bases between them. The CDR3 is made up of 14 amino acids. The CDR3 DNA reads as TGTGCCATCAGGGGGGCAAGTACCACCTACGAGCAGTACTTC. Its protein product is CAIRGASTTYEQYF.